The 18 T cell receptor beta chains below were found in one sample sequenced in a study of response to subunit inactivated influenza vaccine. TCRdb itself ran the RT-PCR reads through MiXCR, one entry per CDR3 protein. The sample consists of more than 700,000 distinct CDR3 sequences, around 21% of them appearing once. The specimen comprised PBMCs from blood, sampled about 5 days after vaccination. The receptors shown here come from a man in his fifties who received an inactivated influenza vaccine.

This clonotype has a single count. The chain has TRBV6-1 and TRBJ1-5; D gene unclear. In germline, CDR1 is MNHNS, CDR2 SASEGT. V lost 5 bases and J 0 bases, leaving 11 bases between the germline ends. The CDR3 has 15 residues. This chain's CDR3 is CASSPTKTSNQPQHF. In nucleotides, the CDR3 is TGTGCCAGCAGTCCTACGAAAACTAGCAATCAGCCCCAGCATTTT.

The gene calls are TRBV4-3 and TRBJ2-3; D remains unclear. V lost 0 bases and J 0 bases, leaving 10 bases between the germline ends. Looked up from germline, CDR1 is LGHNA and CDR2 is YSLEER. This CDR3 has 16 residues. The CDR3 DNA is TGCGCCAGCAGCCAAGAGTACTGGCTTAGCACAGATACGCAGTATTTT. Its protein product is CASSQEYWLSTDTQYF.

This clonotype was observed a single time. The chain carries TRBV3-1 and TRBJ2-7; D is perhaps TRBD1 or TRBD2 (6 bases each). The CDR3 has 17 residues. CDR1 is LGHDT and CDR2 is YNNKEL in the germline V gene (reference sequence). The V and J ends lost 3 bases and 0 bases respectively, with 18 bases between them. In DNA, the CDR3 is TGTGCCAGCAGCCAGCATGGTCGGGGGCACTTCTCCTACGAGCAGTACTTC. It codes for CASSQHGRGHFSYEQYF.

The chain recombines TRBV2 with TRBJ1-6, with D maybe TRBD1 (5 bases). Looked up from germline, CDR1 is SNHLY and CDR2 is FYNNEI. The CDR3 contains 15 residues. V lost 5 bases and J lost 7, with 15 bases in between. As DNA, the CDR3 is TGTGCCAGCAGTTCCGAGGGTCAGGGCAATTCACCCCTCCACTTT. This sequence encodes CASSSEGQGNSPLHF.

The V call is TRBV5-1, the J call TRBJ2-2; D perhaps matches TRBD2 (6 bases). Germline lookup yields CDR1 SGHRS and CDR2 YFSETQ. This CDR3 has 14 residues. V lost 3 bases, J lost 4 bases, and 10 bases lay in between. The CDR3 region has the DNA TGCGCCAGCAGCTCCTGGACTACCACCGGGGAGCTGTTTTTT. Translated, it gives CASSSWTTTGELFF.

The chain uses TRBV5-5 and TRBJ2-7; D possibly corresponds to TRBD1 (5 bases). V shed 2 bases and J shed 3 bases, with 9 bases lying between them. The CDR3 length is 13 residues. CDR1 and CDR2 from the germline V gene are SGHKS and YYEKEE (reference sequence). CDR3 in DNA: TGTGCCAGCAGCTTCAGGGATTTCTACGAGCAGTACTTC. Translating gives CASSFRDFYEQYF.

The J gene is TRBJ2-3, the V gene TRBV20-1, with TRBD2 identical over 8 bases. CDR3 size: 14 residues. The V segment lost 5 bases and the J segment 4 bases; nucleotides outside the gene matches: 8. From germline, CDR1 is DFQATT and CDR2 SNEGSKA (reference sequence). The chain's CDR3 is CSASGTSRADTQYF. The CDR3 region has the DNA TGCAGTGCTTCCGGGACTAGTCGCGCAGATACGCAGTATTTT.

The genes are TRBV12-3 or TRBV12-4 and TRBJ2-1, with TRBD2 identical over 9 bases. This CDR3 has 17 residues. Trimming took 6 bases from V and 7 from J; bases not matched to a gene: 16. For the CDR3, the DNA is TGTGCCAGCAGAAAACGACCTGGCGGGAGGGTTATTAATGAGCAGTTCTTC. Its protein product is CASRKRPGGRVINEQFF.

The J gene is TRBJ2-1, the V gene TRBV12-3 or TRBV12-4; 11 nucleotides match TRBD2. V was clipped by 3 bases and J by 7 bases; unmatched bases: 5. This CDR3 contains 15 residues. The DNA of the CDR3 is TGTGCCAGCAGTTTTAGCGGGGGGGCCCTGAATGAGCAGTTCTTC. It specifies CASSFSGGALNEQFF.

The V and J genes are TRBV15 and TRBJ2-3, with D unclear. The V and J ends lost 0 bases and 6 bases respectively, with 7 bases between them. Germline CDR1 is LNHNV and CDR2 is YYDKDF (reference sequence). The CDR3 contains 13 residues. The DNA for the CDR3 is TGTGCCACCAGCAGAGATCAGGAGGATACGCAGTATTTT. Translation: CATSRDQEDTQYF.

Only a few counts were recorded for this clonotype. The chain employs TRBV11-2 and TRBJ1-1; possible D gene TRBD1, 6 bases. The germline V and J ends were trimmed by 4 bases and 4 bases, with 19 bases remaining between them. The CDR3 has 16 amino acids. The V gene's germline CDR1 is SGHAT and CDR2 FQNNGV. This CDR3 reads CASSSPVRGWSTEAFF. The CDR3 DNA is TGTGCCAGCAGCTCCCCCGTCAGGGGTTGGAGCACTGAAGCTTTCTTT.

The V call is TRBV29-1, the J call TRBJ2-1, with TRBD2 identical over 8 bases. Trimming cost V 3 bases and J 7 bases; bases outside gene matches: 17. The CDR3 runs 17 residues. Germline lookup yields CDR1 SQVTM and CDR2 ANQGSEA. In nucleotides, the CDR3 is TGCAGCGTTGATGGGGGGCCGGGACTAGGGATTCTTAATGAGCAGTTCTTC. Amino acids: CSVDGGPGLGILNEQFF.

V usage is TRBV4-3 and J usage is TRBJ2-7; 9 positions agree with TRBD2. The CDR3 contains 15 residues. Trimming at V came to 2 bases and at J to 3 bases, leaving 5 bases not matched to a gene. In germline, CDR1 is LGHNA, CDR2 YSLEER. As DNA, the CDR3 is TGCGCCAGCAGCCAAATAGCGGGGGAGCGCTACGAGCAGTACTTC. The encoded protein is CASSQIAGERYEQYF.

This clonotype showed up just a few times. The chain has TRBV6-2 or TRBV6-3 and TRBJ2-1, with 10 bases fitting TRBD2. CDR3 size: 20 residues. CDR1 is MNHEY, CDR2 SVGEGT, per germline. Trimming took 7 bases from V and 5 from J; bases not matched to a gene: 23. CDR3 sequence reads: CASTRRANTQGLAANNEQFF. In DNA, the CDR3 is TGTGCCAGCACCAGAAGGGCAAATACTCAAGGACTAGCGGCCAACAATGAGCAGTTCTTC.

A few counts support this clonotype. The J gene is TRBJ2-7, the V gene TRBV15, with D possibly matching TRBD2 (5 bases). Trimming removed 5 bases from V and 5 bases from J, with 13 bases in between. The V gene's germline CDR1 is LNHNV and CDR2 YYDKDF (reference sequence). The CDR3 spans 13 residues. CDR3 in DNA: TGTGCCACCAGCGTGAAGCGGAGTAACGAGCAGTACTTC. Its protein is CATSVKRSNEQYF.

V is TRBV10-3 and J is TRBJ2-1, with 12 bases fitting TRBD2. Germline-derived CDR1 and CDR2 are ENHRY and SYGVKD. The CDR3 runs 16 residues. The V and J ends lost 4 bases and 4 bases, in that order; junction bases with no gene match: 5. The CDR3 sequence: CAISGTSGDSYNEQFF. The CDR3 nucleotides read TGTGCCATCAGTGGGACTAGCGGGGATTCGTACAATGAGCAGTTCTTC.

In DNA, the CDR3 is TGTGCCAGCAGCTTAGTGGGGAGCGTAAACACCATATATTTT. Translated, it gives CASSLVGSVNTIYF. This rearrangement joins TRBV7-2 to TRBJ1-3; D unclear. Between the trimmed V and J ends, which lost 1 base and 6 bases, there was a span of 10 bases. CDR1 and CDR2 from the germline V gene are SGHTA and FQGNSA. This CDR3 spans 14 amino acids. The full variable domain, its missing parts supplied by reference TRBV7-2 and TRBJ1-3, is GAGVSQSPSNKVTEKGKDVELRCDPISGHTALYWYRQSLGQGLEFLIYFQGNSAPDKSGLPSDRFSAERTGGSVSTLTIQRTQQEDSAVYLCASSLVGSVNTIYFGEGSWLTVV.

This clonotype came up a few times. The gene calls are TRBV12-3 or TRBV12-4 and TRBJ2-1, with TRBD2 identical over 7 bases. J was trimmed by 7 bases and V by 5 bases; bases with no gene match: 11. The CDR3 has 15 amino acids. CDR3 in DNA: TGTGCCAGCAGTCCCCCGGGGGGTGGAGCTAATGAGCAGTTCTTC. Protein product: CASSPPGGGANEQFF.